Below, 23 T cell receptor beta chains from the same sample are listed, as sequenced in a study of regulatory T cells in long-lasting Graves disease. Sequencing libraries for TCR beta were prepared with iRepertoire HTBI primers and Arm-PCR of CDR3 regions. TCRdb reprocessed the multiplex PCR reads via MiXCR and lists one record per CDR3 protein. The data contain around 450,000 distinct CDR3 sequences, about 16% of them seen just once; the ten biggest clones take up 16%. The time point was: newly diagnosed GD, antithyroid drugs for less than 3 months. Researchers made the TCR library from RNA that was extracted from PBMCs. A further study also used this sample, focusing on T cells in Graves' hyperthyroidism and ophthalmopathy.

The starting material was peripheral blood mononuclear cells (PBMCs), obtained at new diagnosis, from a patient treated with antithyroid drugs. All receptors come from a woman aged 25 to 39 with Graves disease.

This clonotype appeared many times. The chain is built from TRBV11-1 and TRBJ2-7; perhaps TRBD2 as D (5 bases). Trimming cost V 4 bases and J 1 base, with 14 bases left between them. Germline V gene lookup returns CDR1 SGHAT and CDR2 FQDESV (reference sequence). The CDR3 loop spans 15 amino acids. The CDR3 sequence: CASSYEGRSSYEQYF. CDR3 nucleotide sequence: TGTGCCAGCAGCTACGAGGGCCGCTCGTCCTACGAGCAGTACTTC. Filled out from reference TRBV11-1 and TRBJ2-7, the complete variable domain reads EAEVAQSPRYKITEKSQAVAFWCDPISGHATLYWYRQILGQGPELLVQFQDESVVDDSQLPKDRFSAERLKGVDSTLKIQPAELGDSAMYLCASSYEGRSSYEQYFGPGTRLTVT.

The CDR3 DNA reads TGTGCCAGCAGCCCATCCCCACAGGACCACAGGGGGCTGTTTTTT. Its translation: CASSPSPQDHRGLFF. This rearrangement joins TRBV4-2 to TRBJ2-2; 7 bases line up with TRBD1. The CDR3 has 15 residues. V shed 4 bases and J 13 bases; nucleotides not matched to a gene: 15. Germline CDR1 is LGHNA and CDR2 is YNFKEQ.

This clonotype was detected ten times or more. CDR3 region: CASSLGDSDNGYTF. The CDR3, as DNA: TGTGCCAGCAGCTTAGGGGACAGTGATAATGGCTACACCTTC. V and J are TRBV13 and TRBJ1-2; tentatively, D is TRBD1 (6 bases). Germline CDR1 is PRHDT and CDR2 is FYEKMQ (reference sequence). The CDR3 runs to 14 residues. With 0 bases removed from V and 6 bases from J, the gap between germline ends came to 11 bases.

There are a few counts of this clonotype. The rearrangement joins TRBV2 to TRBJ2-2; TRBD1 aligns across 9 bases. Germline CDR1 is SNHLY and CDR2 is FYNNEI. Trimming took 7 bases from V and 4 from J; bases not matched to a gene: 4. This CDR3 is built from 14 residues. The CDR3 reads CASKGQGLTGELFF. The CDR3 DNA is TGTGCCAGCAAGGGACAGGGACTCACCGGGGAGCTGTTTTTT. Using reference TRBV2 and TRBJ2-2 for the parts outside the CDR3, the full variable domain is EPEVTQTPSHQVTQMGQEVILRCVPISNHLYFYWYRQILGQKVEFLVSFYNNEISEKSEIFDDQFSVERPDGSNFTLKIRSTKLEDSAMYFCASKGQGLTGELFFGEGSRLTVL.

Many counts were recorded for this clonotype. V gene TRBV10-1 combines with J gene TRBJ2-3; D gene ambiguous. Germline CDR1 is WNHNN and CDR2 is SYGVQD (reference sequence). This CDR3 comprises 14 residues. V was cut by 0 bases and J by 3 bases, with 7 bases left in between. In DNA, the CDR3 is TGCGCCAGCAGTGAGTCCCCTCATACAGATACGCAGTATTTT. As protein: CASSESPHTDTQYF.

Ten or more counts support this clonotype. The chain uses TRBV10-3 and TRBJ1-1; TRBD1 agrees at 7 bases. V dropped 2 bases and J dropped 6; count of bases not matched to a gene: 6. The CDR3 contains 14 residues. From germline, CDR1 is ENHRY and CDR2 SYGVKD. The CDR3 region is CAISERQGVAEAFF. Here the CDR3 DNA reads TGTGCCATCAGTGAGAGGCAGGGGGTGGCTGAAGCTTTCTTT.

In this sample, this clonotype turned up many times. The chain joins TRBV3-1 to TRBJ2-7, with D uncertain. V lost 0 bases and J 5 bases, leaving 8 bases between the germline ends. The germline V gene has CDR1 LGHDT and CDR2 YNNKEL (reference sequence). The CDR3 runs to 13 residues. CDR3 nucleotide sequence: TGTGCCAGCAGCCAAGATACGAGGAACGAGCAGTACTTC. Its protein product is CASSQDTRNEQYF.

This clonotype showed up many times. The chain recombines TRBV9 with TRBJ2-2, with 7 bases that match TRBD2. Germline V gives CDR1 SGDLS, CDR2 YYNGEE. V dropped 0 bases and J dropped 1; count of bases not matched to a gene: 9. The length of the CDR3 is 18 residues. The CDR3 nucleotides read TGTGCCAGCAGCGTAGCTATAGGCGCGGGAGTGAACACCGGGGAGCTGTTTTTT. Translation: CASSVAIGAGVNTGELFF.

The table lists this clonotype with many counts. V and J are TRBV3-1 and TRBJ2-5; the D is unclear. The CDR3 extends over 15 amino acids. The V gene's germline CDR1 is LGHDT and CDR2 YNNKEL (reference sequence). The V end lost 1 base, the J end lost 2 bases, and 11 bases lay between the germline ends. CDR3 DNA sequence: TGTGCCAGCAGCCAAGCTGTTGTGCGGCAAGAGACCCAGTACTTC. This encodes CASSQAVVRQETQYF.

This clonotype was seen repeatedly, ten times or more. The rearrangement links TRBV9 to TRBJ2-3, with a tentative D call TRBD2 (7 bases). V lost 4 bases to trimming and J lost 1 base, with 16 bases between them. CDR3 length: 16 amino acids. Germline assignment: CDR1 SGDLS and CDR2 YYNGEE. The chain's CDR3 is CASSTRGGGRTDTQYF. As DNA, the CDR3 is TGTGCCAGCAGCACGAGGGGGGGAGGGCGCACAGATACGCAGTATTTT.

This clonotype was counted only a few times. The chain carries TRBV16 and TRBJ1-5; TRBD1 matches at 7 bases. The V gene end was trimmed by 1 base and the J gene end by 4 bases; junction bases not matched to a gene: 4. This CDR3 region has 15 residues. Germline CDR1 KGHSY, CDR2 FQNENV. CDR3 loop: CASSQWDRDNQPQHF. The CDR3 DNA sequence: TGTGCCAGCAGCCAATGGGACAGAGATAATCAGCCCCAGCATTTT.

The V call is TRBV10-2, the J call TRBJ1-6, with 10 bases fitting TRBD1. This CDR3 spans 15 amino acids. Germline CDR1 and CDR2: WSHSY and SAAADI. V dropped 6 bases and J dropped 9; count of bases not matched to a gene: 8. CDR3 nucleotides: TGCGCCAGCAGCCAAGCCGGGACAGGGGCTTCACCCCTCCACTTT. This sequence encodes CASSQAGTGASPLHF.

This clonotype was detected only a few times. The missing conserved phenylalanine or tryptophan at the end of this CDR3 makes a read error likely. The V gene is TRBV28, the J gene TRBJ2-1; TRBD2 matches at 9 bases. Trimming at V came to 2 bases and at J to 8 bases, leaving 4 bases not matched to a gene. Germline-derived CDR1 and CDR2 are MDHEN and SYDVKM. This CDR3 comprises 14 residues. The CDR3 sequence: CASSLVAGAHEQFL. Written as DNA, the CDR3 is TGTGCCAGCAGTTTAGTAGCGGGAGCCCATGAGCAGTTCCTC.

This clonotype was seen at least ten times. The rearrangement links TRBV6-1 to TRBJ2-7; TRBD2 is a possible D gene (5 bases). The CDR3 length is 16 residues. V lost 6 bases and J lost 1, with 19 bases in between. In germline, CDR1 is MNHNS, CDR2 SASEGT. CDR3 DNA: TGTGCCAGCAGCCCTACACGTGGGAGTCCTTCCTACGAGCAGTACTTC. This encodes CASSPTRGSPSYEQYF.

This clonotype was observed many times. V is TRBV28 and J is TRBJ2-7; 8 bases match TRBD1. The J segment lost 3 bases and the V segment lost 0 bases, leaving 7 bases of the junction unmatched. CDR3 length equals 16 residues. In germline, CDR1 is MDHEN, CDR2 SYDVKM. The CDR3 loop reads CASSLWTGEISYEQYF. The CDR3 nucleotides read TGTGCCAGCAGTTTATGGACAGGGGAGATAAGCTACGAGCAGTACTTC.

Ten or more counts support this clonotype. The rearrangement links TRBV14 to TRBJ2-7; D perhaps matches TRBD2 (5 bases). CDR3 size: 15 residues. The V and J ends lost 1 base and 2 bases respectively, with 12 bases between them. Germline V gene sequence: CDR1 SGHDN, CDR2 FVKESK. The CDR3 DNA reads TGTGCCAGCAGCCAAGCTTTCGGACTGACCTACGAGCAGTACTTC. Translated, it gives CASSQAFGLTYEQYF.

There are many counts of this clonotype. DNA for the CDR3: TGTGCCAGCTCACCTGGGCGGGACAGGACGGGAAAACTGTTTTTT. As protein: CASSPGRDRTGKLFF. V gene TRBV18 combines with J gene TRBJ1-4; 8 nucleotides agree with TRBD1. Germline V gives CDR1 KGHSH, CDR2 LQKENI. The CDR3 runs to 15 residues. The V gene end was trimmed by 3 bases and the J gene end by 10 bases; junction bases not matched to a gene: 10.

This clonotype has only a few counts. A far larger clone is one nucleotide away, so this likely arose from a read error. The chain recombines TRBV6-5 with TRBJ2-4, with D maybe TRBD1 (5 bases). Germline V gene sequence: CDR1 MNHEY, CDR2 SVGAGI. The CDR3 spans 14 residues. The CDR3 here is CANSLKQGKNIQYF. CDR3 nucleotide sequence: TGTGCCAACAGTTTAAAGCAGGGTAAAAACATTCAGTACTTC.

V is TRBV6-1 and J is TRBJ2-1; 12 bases are shared with TRBD2. CDR3 length equals 14 residues. The trim removed 3 bases at V and 10 bases at J, leaving 4 bases unmatched. In germline, CDR1 is MNHNS, CDR2 SASEGT. This chain's CDR3 is CASSETSGSAEQFF. For the CDR3, the DNA is TGTGCCAGCAGTGAGACTAGCGGGAGTGCGGAGCAGTTCTTC.

The sample holds many counts of this clonotype. The V and J genes are TRBV14 and TRBJ2-3; no firm D call. This CDR3 region has 12 residues. CDR1 is SGHDN, CDR2 FVKESK, per germline. V gave up 2 bases and J gave up 6 bases, with 6 bases separating them. This chain's CDR3 is CASSQYGDTQYF. The CDR3 DNA sequence: TGTGCCAGCAGCCAATATGGGGATACGCAGTATTTT.

The chain recombines TRBV7-2 with TRBJ1-1; 9 nucleotides match TRBD1. The V gene's germline CDR1 is SGHTA and CDR2 FQGNSA. The CDR3 runs 14 residues. V dropped 6 bases and J dropped 1; count of bases not matched to a gene: 3. This CDR3 reads CASRLTGGNTEAFF. As DNA, the CDR3 is TGTGCCAGCAGGCTGACAGGGGGGAACACTGAAGCTTTCTTT.

This clonotype appeared a few times. The chain joins TRBV2 to TRBJ1-2, with TRBD1 matching over 7 bases. There are 13 residues in the CDR3. The trim removed 7 bases at V and 4 bases at J, leaving 6 bases unmatched. CDR1 and CDR2 (germline): SNHLY, FYNNEI. The CDR3 coding sequence is TGTGCCAGCACAGCGACAGGGACCTATGGCTACACCTTC. It encodes CASTATGTYGYTF.

This clonotype was picked up a small number of times. The rearrangement joins TRBV12-3 or TRBV12-4 to TRBJ2-1, with D hard to call. The CDR3 covers 14 residues. Trimming stripped 3 bases from V and 6 bases from J, with 12 bases between. DNA for the CDR3: TGTGCCAGCAGTTTTGAATTAGTCCCCAATGAGCAGTTCTTC. It specifies CASSFELVPNEQFF.